The present TCR beta chain was sequenced within a study of cytomegalovirus exposure and HLA in healthy donors. General study findings and limits: Being productive about 87% or about 30% of the time was typical of most TCR beta V segments in an earlier analysis. Presence/absence results assume similar sequencing depth per donor, which may not hold. Some V segments (TRBV6-2 and TRBV6-3 among them) were excluded as indistinguishable.

Unmatched junction bases numbered 9, after V lost 7 bases and J lost 0 bases. The CDR3 runs 16 residues. The germline gives CDR1 SNHLY, CDR2 FYNNEI. Notes on this clone: As yet, its antigen is unknown.

13 Jbeta primers and 60 Vbeta primers were used for the PCR. Method: immunoSEQ multiplex PCR; TCRdb's copy keeps in-frame clones and lacks some. The top ten clones hold less than 0.4% of a sample with 150,000 to 200,000 clones, more than 70% of them seen once. Sequencing used PBMCs. The source of this sequence is a boy under 10 years old in good health and CMV-seronegative. The rearrangement links TRBV2 to TRBJ2-3, with 8 bases that match TRBD2. The CDR3 DNA follows: TGTGCCAGCACACGGGAGGGCCCATCTAGCACAGATACGCAGTATTTT. It encodes CASTREGPSSTDTQYF.